These 4 T cell receptor beta chains came from one sample sequenced in a study of blood T cells in healthy people across ages. Through a sample-barcoded 5' primer and a J-beta primer mix, a second PCR was run for roughly 7 to 12 cycles. TCRdb fed the 5' RACE reads into MiXCR, producing one record per CDR3 protein. The data contain about a million distinct CDR3 sequences, more than 30% of them singletons. The specimen sequenced was blood. The receptors were sampled from a man between 18 and 35 years old in good health.

The gene calls are TRBV25-1 and TRBJ1-2, with a weak D call TRBD1 (5 bases). The CDR3 runs to 15 residues. The V and J ends lost 5 bases and 5 bases respectively, with 18 bases between them. CDR1 is MGHDK, CDR2 SYGVNS, per germline. The DNA of the CDR3 is TGTGCCAGCAGTTACGGGACCCTACTGGGGTATGGCTACACCTTC. Amino acids: CASSYGTLLGYGYTF.

This clonotype was seen a few times. The rearrangement links TRBV28 to TRBJ2-4; unclear D gene. The last part of the DNA fits TRBJ2-7 better; the J call may be wrong. CDR3 length: 12 amino acids. Germline V gives CDR1 MDHEN, CDR2 SYDVKM. The CDR3 sequence is CANTHASHEQYF. As DNA, the CDR3 is TGTGCCAACACTCATGCAAGCCACGAGCAGTACTTC.

The V and J genes are TRBV4-1 and TRBJ2-4, with 7 bases fitting TRBD1. V lost 3 bases to trimming and J lost 8 bases; unmatched junction nucleotides: 7. Looked up from germline, CDR1 is MGHRA and CDR2 is YSYEKL. This CDR3 is 14 amino acids long. In nucleotides, the CDR3 is TGCGCCAGCAGCCAGACCGACAGGGTTGACATTCAGTACTTC. Its translation is CASSQTDRVDIQYF.

Of note for this clonotype: Germline is not matched at one junction end, which may reflect a read error. V usage is TRBV20-1 and J usage is TRBJ2-1; maybe TRBD1 (5 bases). CDR1 and CDR2 from the germline V gene are DFQATT and SNEGSKA (reference sequence). CDR3 length: 16 amino acids. In DNA, the CDR3 is TGCAGTGTTAGAGATTCGGCCAGGGCGCGATACAATGAGCAGTTCTTC. It yields the protein CSVRDSARARYNEQFF.